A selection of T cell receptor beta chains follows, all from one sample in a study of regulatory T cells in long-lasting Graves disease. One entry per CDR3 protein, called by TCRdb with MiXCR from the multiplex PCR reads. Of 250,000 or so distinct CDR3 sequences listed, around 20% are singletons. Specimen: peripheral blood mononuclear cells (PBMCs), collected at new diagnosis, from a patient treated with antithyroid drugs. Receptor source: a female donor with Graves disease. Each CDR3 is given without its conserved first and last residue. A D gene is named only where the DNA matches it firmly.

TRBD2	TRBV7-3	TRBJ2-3	ASSLHSRASGTTDTQY
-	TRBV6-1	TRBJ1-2	ASTPDSYGYT
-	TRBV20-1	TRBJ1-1	SARGRDGKTRNTEAF
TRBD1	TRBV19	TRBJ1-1	ASSIDPGQGLKAF
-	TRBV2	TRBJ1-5	ASSGVVGQPQH
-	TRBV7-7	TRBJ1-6	ATRAPTSTLH
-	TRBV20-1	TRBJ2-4	SASGSGRGSSKNIQY
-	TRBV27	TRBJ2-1	ASSSTYNEQF
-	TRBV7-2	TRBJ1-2	ASSVSPGLNHGYT
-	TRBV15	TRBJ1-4	ATSRGDRLNEKLF
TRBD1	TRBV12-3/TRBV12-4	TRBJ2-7	ASTWTGREQY
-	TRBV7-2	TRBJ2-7	ASSLLRTTYEQY
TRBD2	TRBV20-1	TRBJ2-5	SARGGLAEETQY
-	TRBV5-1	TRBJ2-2	ASSFESYTGELF
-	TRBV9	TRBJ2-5	ASSGGGGWTAETQY
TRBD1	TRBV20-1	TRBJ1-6	SARDLTGGSSPLH
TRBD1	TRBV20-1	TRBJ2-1	SASLPDRGFDNEQF
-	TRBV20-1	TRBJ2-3	SARPPQGDTQY